A selection of T cell receptor beta chains follows, all from one sample in a study of cytomegalovirus exposure and HLA in healthy donors. Assay: immunoSEQ multiplex PCR; the TCRdb copy retains only in-frame clones and omits some. The repertoire has roughly 190,000 clones, 70% to 80% of them found once; the top ten carry approximately 2.2%. Sequenced material: PBMCs. The receptors shown here come from a woman aged 25 to 39 in good health and CMV-seropositive. The CDR3 runs from the conserved cysteine through the conserved F or W. Fields, in order: CDR3 length, clone size, D gene, J gene, V gene, CDR3 protein, CDR3 DNA. D genes are given only for firm matches. Only some rows state a clone size, as once, few, many or a class for expanded clones.

16	.	.	TRBJ1-5	TRBV4-3	CASSQASRGGNQPQHF	TGCGCCAGCAGCCAGGCTTCTCGGGGGGGCAATCAGCCCCAGCATTTT
13	.	.	TRBJ1-1	TRBV12-5	CASGLVAGTEAFF	TGTGCTAGTGGTTTGGTTGCAGGCACTGAAGCTTTCTTT
16	.	TRBD1	TRBJ1-2	TRBV7-2	CASSDNYGQGTRGYTF	TGTGCCAGCAGTGATAACTATGGACAGGGTACGCGTGGCTACACCTTC
16	once	.	TRBJ2-3	TRBV7-6	CASSQVTGRGADTQYF	TGTGCCAGCAGCCAAGTTACAGGGAGGGGGGCTGATACGCAGTATTTT
16	.	TRBD2	TRBJ2-5	TRBV7-6	CASSLPSGGPQETQYF	TGTGCCAGCAGCCTACCTAGCGGGGGCCCACAAGAGACCCAGTACTTC
15	.	TRBD1	TRBJ1-2	TRBV5-4	CASRPGQGSNYGYTF	TGTGCCAGCCGCCCGGGACAGGGGTCTAACTATGGCTACACCTTC
16	.	.	TRBJ2-1	TRBV12-5	CASGLGRDSAEGEQFF	TGTGCTAGTGGTTTGGGCCGGGACTCCGCCGAGGGTGAGCAGTTCTTC
13	.	.	TRBJ1-2	TRBV30	CAWSSGGESGYTF	TGTGCCTGGAGCTCGGGGGGCGAAAGTGGCTACACCTTC
13	.	TRBD2	TRBJ2-1	TRBV5-4	CATFRLAGNEQFF	TGTGCCACCTTTCGGCTAGCGGGCAATGAGCAGTTCTTC
12	.	.	TRBJ1-5	TRBV2	CASSEARAPQHF	TGTGCCAGCAGTGAAGCGCGAGCGCCCCAGCATTTT
14	once	.	TRBJ1-2	TRBV7-2	CASSPDLFNYGYTF	TGTGCCAGCAGCCCGGACTTATTTAACTATGGCTACACCTTC
13	.	TRBD1	TRBJ1-1	TRBV5-6	CASTGQPNTEAFF	TGTGCCAGCACGGGACAGCCAAACACTGAAGCTTTCTTT
15	.	TRBD1	TRBJ1-4	TRBV9	CASSVDRGRGEKLFF	TGTGCCAGCAGCGTAGACAGGGGGCGAGGAGAAAAACTGTTTTTT
15	.	.	TRBJ1-2	TRBV27	CASSPYLGENYGYTF	TGTGCCAGCAGTCCGTACTTGGGAGAGAACTATGGCTACACCTTC
16	.	.	TRBJ1-5	TRBV6-1	CASSAITFFSNQPQHF	TGTGCCAGCAGTGCCATTACATTCTTTAGCAATCAGCCCCAGCATTTT
13	once	.	TRBJ1-5	TRBV7-9	CAGQGSGNQPQHF	TGTGCCGGCCAGGGGTCTGGCAATCAGCCCCAGCATTTT
14	.	.	TRBJ1-3	TRBV25-1	CASSETGGGNTIYF	TGTGCCAGCAGTGAAACAGGTGGGGGAAACACCATATATTTT
13	few	.	TRBJ1-3	TRBV30	CAWGGGTGNTIYF	TGTGCCTGGGGCGGAGGTACTGGAAACACCATATATTTT
17	.	TRBD1	TRBJ2-3	TRBV5-4	CASSPGTALSSTDTQYF	TGTGCCAGCAGCCCTGGGACAGCTCTGTCTAGCACAGATACGCAGTATTTT
16	.	.	TRBJ1-1	TRBV5-1	CASSLTGTSTNTEAFF	TGCGCCAGCAGCTTGACAGGGACATCGACGAACACTGAAGCTTTCTTT
16	few	TRBD1	TRBJ1-1	TRBV5-6	CASSDTGDGPNTEAFF	TGTGCCAGCAGCGATACAGGGGACGGACCGAACACTGAAGCTTTCTTT
13	few	.	TRBJ2-7	TRBV19	CASNPGGSYEQYF	TGTGCCTCTAATCCGGGTGGGTCCTACGAGCAGTACTTC
14	.	.	TRBJ1-4	TRBV7-2	CASSLPGGGEKLFF	TGTGCCAGCAGCTTACCTGGGGGGGGTGAAAAACTGTTTTTT